This T cell receptor beta chain was obtained from a study of shared clonotypes between healthy human individuals. The overall study: CD4 naive and memory got three plates each, CD8 naive two, CD8 memory one. Whole-study findings and limits: The expectation was that sequencing depth would affect clonotype sharing among donors.

The V end lost 2 bases, the J end lost 3 bases, and 11 bases lay between the germline ends. Germline assignment: CDR1 SGDLS and CDR2 YYNGEE. The CDR3 length is 15 residues. Turning to this clone: The antigen is unknown.

All donors were Caucasian adults living in Nashville, Tennessee. In the CD4+ fraction, cells were divided into CD45RA+ naive and CD45RA-negative memory subsets. The data were produced by immunoSEQ multiplex PCR, yet TCRdb's version contains in-frame clones alone and is incomplete. This table has 1,500,000 or so clones, roughly 95% appearing once. The chain couples TRBV9 to TRBJ2-2; D not resolved. Sequencing input: naive CD4+ T cells sorted from blood. Subset indicated: CD45RA+ positively selected. This clonotype was sampled from a man aged 25 to 45 in good health. The CDR3 region is CASSVANTDTGELFF. In DNA, the CDR3 is TGTGCCAGCAGCGTCGCTAACACAGACACCGGGGAGCTGTTTTTT.